These 27 T cell receptor beta chains share one sample of origin, sequenced in a study of lymphopenia after photon versus proton radiotherapy. Generated by immunoSEQ multiplex PCR, the TCRdb table keeps only in-frame clones and is missing some. This sample yields nearly 25,000 clones, of which around four fifths are seen a single time; about 20% belongs to the top ten. This specimen consisted of peripheral blood, obtained from a patient treated with proton-based radiotherapy. The receptors were gathered from a woman aged 70-85 years with pancreatic cancer.

The CDR3 DNA reads as TGTGCCAGCAGCTTAATTGATATTGGCCTAGCGGGAATGTACGAGCAGTACTTC. This translates into CASSLIDIGLAGMYEQYF. The gene calls are TRBV7-2 and TRBJ2-7, with 9 bases identical to TRBD2. The CDR3 is 18 amino acids. V shed 2 bases, J shed 4 bases, and the junction held 15 bases outside the gene matches. Germline V gene data show CDR1 as SGHTA and CDR2 as FQGNSA.

This clone has just one count. The chain recombines TRBV6-1 with TRBJ1-5; weak D call: TRBD1 (5 bases). Germline V CDR1 and CDR2: MNHNS, SASEGT. V gave up 6 bases and J gave up 4 bases, with 13 bases separating them. The CDR3 totals 14 residues. CDR3 residues: CASRERGGNQPQHF. The CDR3 DNA reads as TGTGCCAGCAGAGAACGTGGGGGGAATCAGCCCCAGCATTTT.

CDR3 amino acids: CASSLGASGTGKNIQYF. The CDR3 DNA is TGTGCCAGCAGCTTAGGGGCGTCCGGGACTGGCAAAAACATTCAGTACTTC. This chain links TRBV11-2 with TRBJ2-4, with D tentatively TRBD2 (6 bases). Germline V CDR1 and CDR2: SGHAT, FQNNGV. V was trimmed by 1 base and J by 3 bases, leaving 16 bases between them. The CDR3 runs 17 residues.

V usage is TRBV15 and J usage is TRBJ1-5, with unresolved D. V gave up 5 bases and J gave up 6 bases, with 17 bases separating them. The CDR3 length is 15 residues. Per germline, CDR1 LNHNV and CDR2 YYDKDF (reference sequence). CDR3 DNA: TGTGCCACCAGCCCGGGAGGGTGGGGAACTCAGCCCCAGCATTTT. Translation gives CATSPGGWGTQPQHF.

On this clone: The junction departs from germline at one end; a sequencing error may be responsible. V usage is TRBV7-7 and J usage is TRBJ2-3, with 8 bases lining up with TRBD2. The CDR3 length is 15 residues. Germline V lookup: CDR1 SSHAT, CDR2 FNYEAQ (reference sequence). The CDR3 loop is CASSSGTRGTDTQYF. CDR3 DNA: TGTGCTAGCAGCTCCGGGACTAGGGGCACAGATACGCAGTATTTT.

This chain links TRBV4-2 with TRBJ1-1; D is undetermined. Germline assignment: CDR1 LGHNA and CDR2 YNFKEQ. The CDR3 runs to 14 residues. Between the trimmed V and J ends, which lost 4 bases and 1 base, there was a span of 10 bases. CDR3 protein: CASSRVGGNTEAFF. The CDR3 region has the DNA TGTGCCAGCAGCCGGGTGGGTGGGAACACTGAAGCTTTCTTT.

The rearrangement links TRBV7-9 to TRBJ1-2; 8 bases line up with TRBD1. Germline CDR1 and CDR2: SEHNR and FQNEAQ (reference sequence). Trimming took 1 base from V and 7 from J; bases not matched to a gene: 5. The CDR3 is made up of 14 amino acids. CDR3 protein: CASSLGQGKSGYTF. CDR3 DNA: TGTGCCAGCAGCTTAGGACAGGGGAAGTCTGGCTACACCTTC.

The chain recombines TRBV7-2 with TRBJ1-6; D remains unclear. CDR1 and CDR2 (germline): SGHTA, FQGNSA. CDR3 size: 15 residues. V shed 4 bases and J shed 5 bases, with 12 bases lying between them. In nucleotides, the CDR3 is TGTGCCAGCAGCTCGAGGACCGGGGATAATTCACCCCTCCACTTT. Translating gives CASSSRTGDNSPLHF.

The gene calls are TRBV28 and TRBJ2-7; the D is unclear. Germline V lookup: CDR1 MDHEN, CDR2 SYDVKM. Trimming took off 2 bases at V and 3 bases at J, with 11 bases between the two ends. The CDR3 length is 14 residues. DNA of the CDR3: TGTGCCAGCAGTTTAGGTAGAGATTACTACGAGCAGTACTTC. Amino acid sequence: CASSLGRDYYEQYF.

The chain carries TRBV7-6 and TRBJ1-3; weak D call: TRBD1 (6 bases). CDR3 length equals 16 residues. CDR1 is SGHVS and CDR2 is FNYEAQ in the germline V gene. With 2 bases removed from V and 1 base from J, the gap between germline ends came to 12 bases. Here the CDR3 reads CASSLLVQGSGNTIYF. The CDR3 DNA follows: TGTGCCAGCAGCTTACTCGTTCAGGGGTCTGGAAACACCATATATTTT.

The chain uses TRBV28 and TRBJ1-6, with D unclear. The V and J ends lost 5 bases and 4 bases respectively, with 9 bases between them. Per the germline V gene, CDR1 is MDHEN and CDR2 is SYDVKM. This CDR3 is 14 amino acids long. The CDR3 reads CASSTMSYNSPLHF. The CDR3 DNA is TGTGCCAGCAGTACTATGTCATATAATTCACCCCTCCACTTT.

The chain couples TRBV27 to TRBJ2-1, with 13 bases lining up with TRBD2. The CDR3 runs 16 residues. V trimming: 5 bases; J trimming: 8 bases; junction bases outside the gene matches: 9. Germline V gene sequence: CDR1 MNHEY, CDR2 SMNVEV (reference sequence). CDR3 residues: CASSPLAGGPRDEQFF. The CDR3 DNA reads as TGTGCCAGCAGTCCACTAGCGGGAGGGCCTAGGGATGAGCAGTTCTTC.

The chain is built from TRBV18 and TRBJ2-2, with 9 bases that match TRBD1. With 4 bases clipped from V and 0 bases from J, the junction kept 3 bases outside the gene matches. The germline CDR1 and CDR2 sequences are KGHSH and LQKENI. The CDR3 contains 16 residues. The CDR3 reads CASSLRDRANTGELFF. The CDR3 DNA reads TGTGCCAGCTCACTTAGGGACAGGGCGAACACCGGGGAGCTGTTTTTT.

The genes are TRBV30 and TRBJ1-1, with D perhaps TRBD1 (5 bases). The CDR3 totals 11 residues. V lost 5 bases and J 6 bases, leaving 10 bases between the germline ends. Per germline, CDR1 GTSNPN and CDR2 SVGIG (reference sequence). CDR3 bases: TGTGCCTGGGCCACAGGACCTGAAGCTTTCTTT. Translated, it gives CAWATGPEAFF.

The chain recombines TRBV9 with TRBJ2-2; TRBD2 aligns across 8 bases. Germline V gene data show CDR1 as SGDLS and CDR2 as YYNGEE. The CDR3 has 16 residues. V trimming: 0 bases; J trimming: 6 bases; junction bases outside the gene matches: 7. The CDR3 is CASSVALPAGAGELFF. DNA for the CDR3: TGTGCCAGCAGCGTAGCTTTGCCAGCGGGAGCCGGGGAGCTGTTTTTT. The variable domain in full, completed from reference TRBV9 and TRBJ2-2, reads DSGVTQTPKHLITATGQRVTLRCSPRSGDLSVYWYQQSLDQGLQFLIQYYNGEERAKGNILERFSAQQFPDLHSELNLSSLELGDSALYFCASSVALPAGAGELFFGEGSRLTVL.

The rearrangement joins TRBV5-1 to TRBJ2-6; possibly TRBD1 or TRBD2 for D (5 bases each). This CDR3 region has 15 residues. Germline loops: CDR1 SGHRS, CDR2 YFSETQ. V was shortened by 4 bases and J by 5 bases, with 13 bases between the two germline ends. The CDR3 reads CASSADSGRANVLTF. The CDR3 DNA sequence: TGCGCCAGCAGCGCAGACAGCGGTAGGGCCAACGTCCTGACTTTC. Full variable domain (remainder filled in from reference TRBV5-1 and TRBJ2-6): KAGVTQTPRYLIKTRGQQVTLSCSPISGHRSVSWYQQTPGQGLQFLFEYFSETQRNKGNFPGRFSGRQFSNSRSEMNVSTLELGDSALYLCASSADSGRANVLTFGAGSRLTVL.

This clone has more than one count but fewer than ten. The chain uses TRBV7-3 and TRBJ1-2; D may be TRBD1 (5 bases). Trimming took 3 bases from V and 2 from J, leaving 13 bases between them. Germline CDR1 reads SGHTA; CDR2 reads FQGTGA. This CDR3 has 15 residues. CDR3: CASSFSAGSNYGYTF. CDR3 in DNA: TGTGCCAGCAGCTTTTCGGCAGGGAGCAACTATGGCTACACCTTC.

Comments on this clone: The junction does not match germline at one end; this may be a read error. The rearrangement joins TRBV27 to TRBJ2-1; D perhaps matches TRBD2 (5 bases). This CDR3 has 15 amino acids. Germline V gene lookup returns CDR1 MNHEY and CDR2 SMNVEV (reference sequence). In DNA form, the CDR3 reads TGTGCCAGCAGTTTTCGGGAAGGCTCCCACAATGAGCAGTTCTTC. This codes for CASSFREGSHNEQFF.

CDR3 nucleotides: TGTGCCAGCAGCTTATTCCTCGGGGCTAAGAAGGCCTACGAGCAGTACTTC. This encodes CASSLFLGAKKAYEQYF. The V call is TRBV7-3, the J call TRBJ2-7, with D possibly called TRBD1 or TRBD2 (5 bases each). This CDR3 contains 17 residues. From germline, CDR1 is SGHTA and CDR2 FQGTGA. V shed 2 bases and J shed 2 bases, with 19 bases lying between them. Combining the CDR3 with reference TRBV7-3 and TRBJ2-7 gives the whole variable domain GAGVSQTPSNKVTEKGKYVELRCDPISGHTALYWYRQSLGQGPEFLIYFQGTGAADDSGLPNDRFFAVRPEGSVSTLKIQRTERGDSAVYLCASSLFLGAKKAYEQYFGPGTRLTVT.

The CDR3 sequence: CASSLSRRDTIYF. The DNA for the CDR3 is TGTGCCAGCAGTTTGAGCCGTCGGGACACCATATATTTT. This chain joins TRBV28 and TRBJ1-3; D ambiguous. Between the trimmed V and J ends, which lost 3 bases and 8 bases, there was a span of 11 bases. The germline CDR1 and CDR2 sequences are MDHEN and SYDVKM. The CDR3 runs to 13 residues.

In this sample, this clone turned up once. The rearrangement links TRBV10-3 to TRBJ2-7, with 9 bases aligning to TRBD2. The CDR3 totals 14 residues. Germline V gene lookup returns CDR1 ENHRY and CDR2 SYGVKD. Trimming took 0 bases from V and 5 from J; bases not matched to a gene: 2. CDR3 residues: CAISESRLADEQYF. For the CDR3, the DNA is TGTGCCATCAGTGAGTCCAGACTAGCGGACGAGCAGTACTTC.

This clone was recorded only once. V gene TRBV29-1 combines with J gene TRBJ1-2; D remains unclear. Germline-derived CDR1 and CDR2 are SQVTM and ANQGSEA. There are 13 residues in the CDR3. Trimming took off 2 bases at V and 6 bases at J, with 13 bases between the two ends. The DNA of the CDR3 is TGCAGCGTTGAAAGGGATTCGTCGAATGGCTACACCTTC. Its translation: CSVERDSSNGYTF.

This clone was seen more than once but under ten times. The rearrangement uses TRBV5-1 and TRBJ2-3; D gene ambiguous. CDR3 length equals 16 residues. Looked up from germline, CDR1 is SGHRS and CDR2 is YFSETQ. The V and J ends lost 0 bases and 4 bases respectively, with 15 bases between them. The CDR3 loop reads CASSLGTAAHADTQYF. Written as DNA, the CDR3 is TGCGCCAGCAGCTTGGGAACAGCCGCTCATGCAGATACGCAGTATTTT.

This clone appeared once. This chain links TRBV19 with TRBJ1-5; 7 bases match TRBD1. Germline loops: CDR1 LNHDA, CDR2 SQIVND (reference sequence). The length of the CDR3 is 14 residues. V gave up 5 bases and J gave up 2 bases; unmatched junction bases: 3. CDR3 bases: TGTGCCAGTAGTCCCACAGGGGGCAATCAGCCCCAGCATTTT. Translation: CASSPTGGNQPQHF.

The table lists this clone with a count of one. The chain uses TRBV28 and TRBJ1-2, with TRBD1 identical over 7 bases. The V and J ends lost 5 bases and 0 bases, in that order; junction bases with no gene match: 6. Per germline, CDR1 MDHEN and CDR2 SYDVKM. The CDR3 is 15 residues long. The CDR3 DNA reads as TGTGCCAGCAGTCTCGCAGGGGGTTCTAACTATGGCTACACCTTC. Amino acids: CASSLAGGSNYGYTF.

The chain employs TRBV27 and TRBJ1-1, with D perhaps TRBD1 (6 bases). CDR1 MNHEY and CDR2 SMNVEV come from the germline V gene (reference sequence). The CDR3 has 14 residues. Trimming removed 5 bases at V and 7 bases at J, with 17 bases between. This chain's CDR3 is CASSPTDRIDEAFF. The CDR3 DNA reads TGTGCCAGCAGTCCGACGGACAGAATTGATGAAGCTTTCTTT.

This sequence joins TRBV21-1 and TRBJ2-5; the D call in the table, TRBD1, was not verified against the DNA. TRBV21-1 is labeled a pseudogene. CDR3 length: 16 amino acids. CDR3 in amino acids: CASSKLGQVSGETQYF. In DNA form, the CDR3 reads TGTGCCAGCAGCAAACTCGGACAGGTCTCTGGGGAGACCCAGTACTTC.